These T cell receptor beta chains were read from a single sample in a study of technical replicates of blood from several donors. TCRdb's table, derived via immunoSEQ multiplex PCR, lists solely in-frame clones and lacks some. The data contain fewer than 100,000 clones, about 97% of them singletons. The sample consisted of T cells isolated from PBMCs. These receptor sequences come from a human donor in good health. Each CDR3 is given with its conserved first and last residue. D genes are given only for firm matches. Only some rows state a clone size, as once, few, many or a class for expanded clones.

abundance	d_gene	j_gene	v_gene	CDR3nt	CDR3aa
.	.	TRBJ2-7	TRBV5-1	TGCGCCAGCAGCTTGGGGACAGAGTCCTACGAGCAGTACTTC	CASSLGTESYEQYF
.	TRBD2	TRBJ2-1	TRBV19	TGTGCCAGTTCAAAAACGGGACTAGCGGGAGGTAATGAGCAGTTCTTC	CASSKTGLAGGNEQFF
.	TRBD1	TRBJ2-5	TRBV6-5	TGTGCCAGCATAGGGACAGACCAAGAGACCCAGTACTTC	CASIGTDQETQYF
once	.	TRBJ1-2	TRBV19	TGTGCCAGTTCGGGGGGCACAGCAAAGCTAGCTAACTATGGCTACACCTTC	CASSGGTAKLANYGYTF
.	.	TRBJ1-4	TRBV14	TGTGCCAGCAGCCTTACCAGGGGAATTAATGAAAAACTGTTTTTT	CASSLTRGINEKLFF
.	TRBD1	TRBJ2-1	TRBV19	TGTGCCAGTAGTATAGAGACAGGGGGCGCTTCCAATGAGCAGTTCTTC	CASSIETGGASNEQFF
.	TRBD1	TRBJ1-4	TRBV2	TGTGCCAGCAGTTCCGCAGGGGGGAGTAATGAAAAACTGTTTTTT	CASSSAGGSNEKLFF
.	.	TRBJ2-7	TRBV28	TGTGCCAGCAGCCAGCCCCTAGATCAGCAGTACTTC	CASSQPLDQQYF
.	.	TRBJ1-2	TRBV28	TGTGCCAGCAGTTTTGATTTAGGTAAAAAAGCCTCAGGAACGTATGGCTACACCTTC	CASSFDLGKKASGTYGYTF
once	.	TRBJ2-7	TRBV19	TGTGCCAGTAGTTCAAGACCGGGGTTTGAGGCTCGGTACGAGCAGTACTTC	CASSSRPGFEARYEQYF
.	TRBD1	TRBJ1-2	TRBV7-8	TGTGCCAGCAGCCCAGGGGGTCCTTATGGCTACACCTTC	CASSPGGPYGYTF
.	.	TRBJ1-1	TRBV11-2	TGTGCCAGCAGCCGGGTGGGGGGTCTTTACACTGAAGCTTTCTTT	CASSRVGGLYTEAFF
.	TRBD1	TRBJ1-1	TRBV5-4	TGTGCCAGCAGCTGGGGGACAGAAATGAACACTGAAGCTTTCTTT	CASSWGTEMNTEAFF
.	.	TRBJ2-1	TRBV2	TGTGCCAGCAGTGACGGCCCGGGGGGCACCACCCTCAACAATGAGCAGTTCTTC	CASSDGPGGTTLNNEQFF
.	.	TRBJ1-5	TRBV2	TGTGCCAGCAGTGAAGGCGGAAGCAATCAGCCCCAGCATTTT	CASSEGGSNQPQHF
.	TRBD1	TRBJ1-6	TRBV5-1	TGCGCCAGCCGAGACAGGGAAAGGGGTAATTCACCCCTCCACTTT	CASRDRERGNSPLHF
once	TRBD1	TRBJ2-2	TRBV14	TGTGCCAGCAGCCAAGATCTTGTAGGGACAGGGCGAGTCGGGGAGCTGTTTTTT	CASSQDLVGTGRVGELFF
.	.	TRBJ1-5	TRBV7-5	TGTGTCAGAACCGCGAGACGGCGGCATCAGCCCCAGCATTTT	CVRTARRRHQPQHF
once	.	TRBJ2-3	TRBV2	TGTGCCACGAGACAGGTCACAGATACGCAGTATTTT	CATRQVTDTQYF
once	.	TRBJ1-2	TRBV27	TGTGCCAGCAGTTTCTTAGGGGACTATGGCTACACCTTC	CASSFLGDYGYTF
.	.	TRBJ2-7	TRBV5-1	TGCGCCAGCAGCTTGTCAGGGGGGTCTAACGAGCAGTACTTC	CASSLSGGSNEQYF
.	.	TRBJ1-5	TRBV25-1	TGTGCCAGCAGTGAATCGACAGGACCTCATCAGCCCCAGCATTTT	CASSESTGPHQPQHF
.	.	TRBJ2-3	TRBV6-1	TGTGCCAGCAGTGAAGCGCGGCCGGGTATAGATACGCAGTATTTT	CASSEARPGIDTQYF
.	.	TRBJ2-5	TRBV10-2	TGCGCCAGCAGTGGGGACTTTCAAGAGACCCAGTACTTC	CASSGDFQETQYF
.	.	TRBJ1-1	TRBV9	TGTGCCAGCAGCGTAGGCCCGGGGTCAACTGAAGCTTTCTTT	CASSVGPGSTEAFF
.	TRBD1	TRBJ2-2	TRBV5-1	TGCGCCAGCAGCCCCGGACAGGGGGCGAGAGGGGAGCTGTTTTTT	CASSPGQGARGELFF
.	.	TRBJ1-4	TRBV4-1	TGCGCCAGCAGCCAAGAGCGTAGAAGAGGGGGAAAACTGTTTTTT	CASSQERRRGGKLFF
.	.	TRBJ2-7	TRBV25-1	TGTGCCAGCAGTGGAGCCGGGACTCCGGAAAACGAGCAGTACTTC	CASSGAGTPENEQYF
.	.	TRBJ1-2	TRBV6-4	TGTGCCAGCAACGTCGGGCAGGGGTTTCCTTATGGTTACACCTTC	CASNVGQGFPYGYTF
.	.	TRBJ1-4	TRBV9	TGTGCCAGCAGCGTCGCGACAGGAAGGTATGAAAAACTGTTTTTT	CASSVATGRYEKLFF
.	TRBD1	TRBJ2-7	TRBV7-9	TGTGCCAGCAGCACCCCTGGCAGGGGGCGAAGTTACGAGCAGTACTTC	CASSTPGRGRSYEQYF
.	TRBD1	TRBJ1-6	TRBV7-6	TGTGCCAGCAGCTTGACAGGGTTCGTTCGCTCACCCCTCCACTTT	CASSLTGFVRSPLHF
.	.	TRBJ1-2	TRBV11-2	TGTGCCAGCAGCCCCCCCGCAGGCGAATTCTATGGCTACACCTTC	CASSPPAGEFYGYTF
.	TRBD1	TRBJ2-3	TRBV5-1	TGCGCCAGCAGCTTGACCTGGGACAGGGTGGGCACAGATACGCAGTATTTT	CASSLTWDRVGTDTQYF
.	.	TRBJ2-7	TRBV6-5	TGTGCCAGCACCAAGACAGGCGCGACCTACGAGCAGTACTTC	CASTKTGATYEQYF
.	.	TRBJ2-1	TRBV4-1	TGCGCCAGCAGCCAGCCGGTCTCACCGGGCTCCTACAATGAGCAGTTCTTC	CASSQPVSPGSYNEQFF
.	.	TRBJ1-1	TRBV11-1	TGTGCCAGCAGCTTAGAAGGAGCGGTTGGCACTGAAGCTTTCTTT	CASSLEGAVGTEAFF